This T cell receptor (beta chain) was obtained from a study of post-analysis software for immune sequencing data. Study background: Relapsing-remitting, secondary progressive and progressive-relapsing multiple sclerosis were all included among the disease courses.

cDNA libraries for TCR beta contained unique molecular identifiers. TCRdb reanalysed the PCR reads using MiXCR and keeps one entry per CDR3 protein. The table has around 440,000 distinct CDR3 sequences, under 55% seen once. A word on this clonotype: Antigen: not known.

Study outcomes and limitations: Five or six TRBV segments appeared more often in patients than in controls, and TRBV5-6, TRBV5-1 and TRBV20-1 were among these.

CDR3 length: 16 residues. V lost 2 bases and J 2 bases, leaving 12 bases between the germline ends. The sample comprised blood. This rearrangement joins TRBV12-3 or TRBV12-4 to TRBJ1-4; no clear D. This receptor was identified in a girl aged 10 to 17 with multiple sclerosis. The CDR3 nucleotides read TGTGCCAGCAGTTTAAATTGGGGAGCGACTAATGAAAAACTGTTTTTT. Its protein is CASSLNWGATNEKLFF.